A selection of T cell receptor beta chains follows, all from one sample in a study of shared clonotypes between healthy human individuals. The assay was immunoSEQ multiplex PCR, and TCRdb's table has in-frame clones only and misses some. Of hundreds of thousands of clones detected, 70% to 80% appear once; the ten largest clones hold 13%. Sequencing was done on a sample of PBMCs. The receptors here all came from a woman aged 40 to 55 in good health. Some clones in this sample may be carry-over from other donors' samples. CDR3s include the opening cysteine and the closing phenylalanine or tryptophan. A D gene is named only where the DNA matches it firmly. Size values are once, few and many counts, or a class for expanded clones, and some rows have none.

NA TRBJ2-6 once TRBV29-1 TGCAGCGTCCGAGATGGGGCCAACGTCCTGACTTTC CSVRDGANVLTF
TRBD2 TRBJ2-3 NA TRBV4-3 TGCGCCAGCAGCCAAGGGGGACTAGCGGGAGCGGATACGCAGTATTTT CASSQGGLAGADTQYF
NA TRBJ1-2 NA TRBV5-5 TGTGCCAGCAACCTATTGTGGGCCAGGCCCCATGGCTACACCTTC CASNLLWARPHGYTF
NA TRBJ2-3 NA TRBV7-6 TGTGCCAGCAGCCGGGGACATCAAGATACGCAGTATTTT CASSRGHQDTQYF
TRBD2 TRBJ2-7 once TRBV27 TGTGCCAGCAGTTTACGTCCAGCGGGAGGGTACGAGCAGTACTTC CASSLRPAGGYEQYF
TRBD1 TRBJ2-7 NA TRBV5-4 TGTGCCAGCAGCTCCCCGGGACAGGGGAACTACGAGCAGTACTTC CASSSPGQGNYEQYF
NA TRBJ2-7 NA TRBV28 TGTGCCAGCAAAAGGGACACTCGCGAGCAGTACTTC CASKRDTREQYF
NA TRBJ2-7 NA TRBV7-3 TGTGCCAGCAGCTTAAGGGACGGCCCCTACGAGCAGTACTTC CASSLRDGPYEQYF
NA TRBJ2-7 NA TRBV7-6 TGTGCCAGCAGCCGAGGGGCGACGAGCTCCTACGAGCAGTACTTC CASSRGATSSYEQYF
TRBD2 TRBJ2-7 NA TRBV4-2 TGTGCCAGCAGCCCCCGGGGTAGCGGGAGTTACGAGCAGTACTTC CASSPRGSGSYEQYF
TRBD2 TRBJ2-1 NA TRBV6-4 TGTGCCAGCAGTGACTCGGGACTAGCGCTTAATGAGCAGTTCTTC CASSDSGLALNEQFF
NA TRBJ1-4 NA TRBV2 TGTGCCAGCAGTGTTCTGGGGCCTAATGAAAAACTGTTTTTT CASSVLGPNEKLFF
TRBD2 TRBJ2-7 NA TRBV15 TGTGCCACCAGCCCAGCCCGACTAGCGGGAGCCTACGAGCAGTACTTC CATSPARLAGAYEQYF
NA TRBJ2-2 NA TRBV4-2 TGTGCCAGCAGCCAACCGTCGGGCGAGGCCGGGGAGCTGTTTTTT CASSQPSGEAGELFF
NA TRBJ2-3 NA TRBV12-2 TGTGCAAGTCGCTTAGGTCCTTCCCGAAGCGGGAGGGCCACAGATACGCAGTATTTT CASRLGPSRSGRATDTQYF
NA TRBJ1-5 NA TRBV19 TGTGCCAGTAGTTCACAACAGCAGTATAGCAATCAGCCCCAGCATTTT CASSSQQQYSNQPQHF
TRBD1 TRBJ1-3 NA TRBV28 TGTGCCAGCAGGTACACAGGGGCTTATCCTGGAAACACCATATATTTT CASRYTGAYPGNTIYF
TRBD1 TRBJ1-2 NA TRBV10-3 TGTGCCATCAGTGAAGGGAGGACAGGGAACTATGGCTACACCTTC CAISEGRTGNYGYTF
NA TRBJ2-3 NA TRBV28 TGTGCCAGCAGTTTTTTGGCCGGTTCTAGCACAGATACGCAGTATTTT CASSFLAGSSTDTQYF
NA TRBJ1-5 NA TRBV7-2 TGTGCCAGCAGCCGAAACGGGGACAGCAATCAGCCCCAGCATTTT CASSRNGDSNQPQHF
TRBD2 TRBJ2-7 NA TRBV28 TGTGCCAGCAGCGGTGGGAGGGCCCTCGAGCAGTACTTC CASSGGRALEQYF
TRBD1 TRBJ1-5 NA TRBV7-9 TGTGCCAGCAGCTCCGGGACAGGGGGTCTCAATCAGCCCCAGCATTTT CASSSGTGGLNQPQHF
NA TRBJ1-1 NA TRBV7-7 TGTGCTAGCAGCTTATCCAAGAACACTGAAGCTTTCTTT CASSLSKNTEAFF
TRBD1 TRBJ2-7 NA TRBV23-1 TGCGCCAGCAGTCAATCTCGTCCGGCCTGTTGGGGACAGCTGTCCTACGAGCAGTACTTC CASSQSRPACWGQLSYEQYF
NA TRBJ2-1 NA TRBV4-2 TGTGCCAGCAGCCAAGACCAGCTAGCCCGGAACCTTAACACCTACAATGGGCAGTTCTTC CASSQDQLARNLNTYNGQFF
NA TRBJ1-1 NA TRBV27 TGTGCCAGCAGTTTAACTGGGAGCATGAACACTGAAGCTTTCTTT CASSLTGSMNTEAFF
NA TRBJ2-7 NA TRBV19 TGTGCCAGTAGTATTTCCGGGATAGAAGCCTACGAGCAGTACTTC CASSISGIEAYEQYF
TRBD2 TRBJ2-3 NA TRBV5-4 TGTGCCAGCAATACGGGACTAGCCACAGATACGCAGTATTTT CASNTGLATDTQYF
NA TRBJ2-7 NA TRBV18 TGTGCCAGCTCACCAATTGGGAACTCCTACGAGCAGTACTTC CASSPIGNSYEQYF
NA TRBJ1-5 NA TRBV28 TGTGCCAGCAGTTTAGGGGACTATAGCAATCAGCCCCAGCATTTT CASSLGDYSNQPQHF
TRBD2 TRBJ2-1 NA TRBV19 TGTGCCAGTAGTATTAGGTCTAGCGGGTTTGAGCAGTTCTTC CASSIRSSGFEQFF
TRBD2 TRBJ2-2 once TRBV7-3 TGTGCCAGCAGCTCTTATAGCGGGTACGGGGAGCTGTTTTTT CASSSYSGYGELFF
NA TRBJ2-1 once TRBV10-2 TGCGCCAGCAAACCCGGTCTCTCCTACAATGAGCAGTTCTTC CASKPGLSYNEQFF
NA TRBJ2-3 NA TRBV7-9 TGTGCCAGCAGTGAGGGGGGTGGGACAGATACGCAGTATTTT CASSEGGGTDTQYF
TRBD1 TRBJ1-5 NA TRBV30 TGTGCCTGGAGTACAGGGGGGAACTTAAATCAGCCCCAGCATTTT CAWSTGGNLNQPQHF
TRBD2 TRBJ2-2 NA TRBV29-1 TGCAGCGTTGACGGCGGGAGGGGCGCCGGGGAGCTGTTTTTT CSVDGGRGAGELFF
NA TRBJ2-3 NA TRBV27 TGTGCCAGCAGTTTATCGGGCCCGCGCCAGCTTAGACGCACTAGCACAGATACGCAGTATTTT CASSLSGPRQLRRTSTDTQYF
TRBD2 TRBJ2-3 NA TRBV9 TGTGCCAGCAGCGCTCCCCCCGGGACTAGTTCCACAGATACGCAGTATTTT CASSAPPGTSSTDTQYF
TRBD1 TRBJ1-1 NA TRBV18 TGTGCCAGCTCACCAGGGACAGGGAACACTGAAGCTTTCTTT CASSPGTGNTEAFF
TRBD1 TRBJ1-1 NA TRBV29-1 TGCAGCGTTCGGGGACAGGGGGTCACTGAAGCTTTCTTT CSVRGQGVTEAFF
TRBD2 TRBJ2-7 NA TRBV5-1 TGCGCCAGCAGCCTCGGACTAGCGGAGTACTCCTACGAGCAGTACTTC CASSLGLAEYSYEQYF
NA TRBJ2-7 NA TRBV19 TGTGCCAGTAGTTCCCAGGGAGTGGGGTACGAGCAGTACTTC CASSSQGVGYEQYF
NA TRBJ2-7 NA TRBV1 TGCACCAGCAGCCAAGGGGACTACGAGCAGTACTTC CTSSQGDYEQYF
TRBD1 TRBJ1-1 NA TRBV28 TGTGCCGGACGAGACTGGGACAGTGAAGCTTTCTTT CAGRDWDSEAFF
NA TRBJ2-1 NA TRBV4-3 TGCGCCAGCAGCCGAATGGTTGGGAGCGAGCAGTTCTTC CASSRMVGSEQFF
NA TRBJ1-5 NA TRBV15 TGTGCCACCAGCAGAGGGTACGTGAATGGCAATCAGCCCCAGCATTTT CATSRGYVNGNQPQHF
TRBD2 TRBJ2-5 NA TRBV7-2 TGTGCCAGCAGCTTAGTGGTGGGAGGGCCGGAAGAGACCCAGTACTTC CASSLVVGGPEETQYF